This T cell receptor beta chain was identified during a study of T-cell memory formation after mild COVID-19. MiXCR, applied by TCRdb to the 5' RACE reads, yields one record per CDR3 protein. The sample holds 6,500 to 8,500 distinct CDR3 sequences, 25% to 40% seen once. This clonotype has ten or more counts. Its antigen is undetermined. Whole-study results and caveats: Contracting clones localized mainly to CM and EM when CD4+ and mainly to EMRA when CD8+.

V was cut by 4 bases and J by 1 base, with 7 bases left in between. CDR1 and CDR2 from the germline V gene are SQVTM and ANQGSEA. This CDR3 has 13 amino acids. The sample consisted of PBMCs or a T cell subset sorted from them (not recorded which). The chain recombines TRBV29-1 with TRBJ2-2; D is unclear. This TCR came from an adult woman who had mild COVID-19 (a few samples of this study predate the infection). Cell type and time point are not known. CDR3 in DNA: TGCAGCGTTGTTGGGCAGAACACCGGGGAGCTGTTTTTT. Translation gives CSVVGQNTGELFF.